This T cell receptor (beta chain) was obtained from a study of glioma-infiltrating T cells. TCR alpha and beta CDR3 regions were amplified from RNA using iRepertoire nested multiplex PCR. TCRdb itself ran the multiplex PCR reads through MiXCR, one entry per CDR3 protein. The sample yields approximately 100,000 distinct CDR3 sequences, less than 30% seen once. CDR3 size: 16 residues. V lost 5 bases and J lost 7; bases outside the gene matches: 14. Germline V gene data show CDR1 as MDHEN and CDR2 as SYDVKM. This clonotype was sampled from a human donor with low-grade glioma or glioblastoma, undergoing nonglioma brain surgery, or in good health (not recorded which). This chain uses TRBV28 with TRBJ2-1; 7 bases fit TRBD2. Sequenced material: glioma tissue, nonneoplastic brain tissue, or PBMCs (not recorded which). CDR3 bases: TGTGCCAGCAGTACAGAGACGGTACTAGCGAGAAATGAGCAGTTCTTC. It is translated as CASSTETVLARNEQFF.